The 28 T cell receptor beta chains listed next were all sequenced from one sample in a study of cytomegalovirus exposure and HLA in healthy donors (TCRdb year 2017). Libraries were constructed by the immunoSEQ multiplex PCR assay. A mixture of 60 forward primers for TCR Vbeta segments and 13 reverse primers for TCR Jbeta segments was used in the multiplex PCR. The immuneACCESS repertoire file appears here via TCRdb, limited to in-frame rearrangements. These files lack a portion of the clones; in checked studies, under half of the deficit traces to unresolved V genes, and the cause of the others is not known. This sample gives about 140,000 clones in total; under 80% of them show up just once. Less than 3.5% of the sample is held by the ten biggest clonotypes. Sample: PBMCs. These receptors were obtained from a male donor in good health and CMV-seronegative.

V is TRBV5-8 and J is TRBJ2-6; D is unresolved. The CDR3 spans 11 residues. The V end was cut by 3 bases, the J end by 12 bases, with 7 bases between. The germline gives CDR1 SGHTS, CDR2 YDEGEE. DNA of the CDR3: TGTGCCAGCAGCTACTTATCCGTCCTGACTTTC. This translates into CASSYLSVLTF.

The rearrangement links TRBV6-5 to TRBJ1-1, with D possibly TRBD1 on 6 matching bases. Per germline, CDR1 MNHEY and CDR2 SVGAGI. V was cut by 0 bases and J by 5 bases, with 10 bases left in between. CDR3 length: 14 amino acids. DNA for the CDR3: TGTGCCAGCAGTTACTCGGGGGCCGGGACTGAAGCTTTCTTT. This translates into CASSYSGAGTEAFF.

The V and J genes are TRBV30 and TRBJ1-2, with D possibly matching TRBD1 (6 bases). Germline values: CDR1 GTSNPN, CDR2 SVGIG (reference sequence). The CDR3 runs 14 residues. V was clipped by 3 bases and J by 8 bases, with 19 bases between them. CDR3 nucleotide sequence: TGTGCCTGGAGCTTACAGGGTCCGGAAGAGGGCTACACCTTC. It is translated as CAWSLQGPEEGYTF.

This clone occurred once. The chain carries TRBV6-1 and TRBJ2-5; 9 nucleotides align to TRBD1. The ends lost 8 bases at V and 5 bases at J; junction bases unmatched: 6. The CDR3 runs 13 residues. Germline V gives CDR1 MNHNS, CDR2 SASEGT. The CDR3 nucleotides read TGTGCCAGCCGCTGGGGACAGGGCGAGACCCAGTACTTC. Translated: CASRWGQGETQYF.

This chain uses TRBV5-5 with TRBJ1-5, with D perhaps TRBD1 (6 bases). CDR3 length equals 14 residues. Germline CDR1 SGHKS, CDR2 YYEKEE (reference sequence). Between the trimmed V and J ends, which lost 1 base and 7 bases, there was a span of 12 bases. The CDR3 sequence: CASSLMGAEQPQHF. The CDR3 DNA reads TGTGCCAGCAGCTTGATGGGGGCTGAACAGCCCCAGCATTTT.

This clone was observed a few times. The chain employs TRBV10-1 and TRBJ2-7; TRBD2 is a possible D gene (6 bases). Trimming took 2 bases from V and 7 from J, leaving 9 bases between them. The CDR3 sequence is 12 residues long. Germline V gene data show CDR1 as WNHNN and CDR2 as SYGVQD (reference sequence). The CDR3 nucleotides are TGCGCCAGCAGTGAGCGCGGGGAGGAGCAGTACTTC. This sequence encodes CASSERGEEQYF.

The chain joins TRBV5-1 to TRBJ2-2; 7 nucleotides agree with TRBD2. CDR1 is SGHRS and CDR2 is YFSETQ in the germline V gene. This CDR3 region has 15 residues. V trimming: 2 bases; J trimming: 5 bases; junction bases outside the gene matches: 6. CDR3 coding DNA: TGCGCCAGCAGCTTCGGGGCTAGCGGTACCGGGGAGCTGTTTTTT. Its protein is CASSFGASGTGELFF.

The chain uses TRBV5-6 and TRBJ2-1; tentative D call: TRBD1 (6 bases). Germline V CDR1 and CDR2: SGHDT, YYEEEE. V lost 4 bases to trimming and J lost 5 bases, with 13 bases between them. This CDR3 region has 14 residues. CDR3 DNA sequence: TGTGCCAGCAGCGACGACAGGAAAAACAATGAGCAGTTCTTC. Its translation: CASSDDRKNNEQFF.

The genes are TRBV4-2 and TRBJ2-3; 8 bases line up with TRBD2. CDR3 length equals 20 residues. The germline V gene has CDR1 LGHNA and CDR2 YNFKEQ. V shed 4 bases and J 0 bases; nucleotides not matched to a gene: 18. CDR3 sequence reads: CASSRYAGLAHQRSTDTQYF. The DNA for the CDR3 is TGTGCCAGCAGCCGGTACGCTGGACTAGCTCATCAACGTAGCACAGATACGCAGTATTTT.

The chain combines TRBV21-1 with TRBJ2-7; the D segment call TRBD1 is taken from the table without a DNA check. TRBV21-1 is reported as a pseudogene. The CDR3 covers 17 residues. The CDR3 sequence: CASSKVGTGVSSYEQYF. CDR3 bases: TGTGCCAGCAGCAAAGTTGGGACAGGGGTATCATCCTACGAGCAGTACTTC.

J is TRBJ1-2 and V is TRBV4-1, with 11 bases that match TRBD1. The CDR3 spans 15 residues. The trim removed 3 bases at V and 7 bases at J, leaving 7 bases unmatched. Germline CDR1 MGHRA, CDR2 YSYEKL. CDR3 in DNA: TGCGCCAGCAGCCAGGACGGACAGGGGGCCTTTGGCTACACCTTC. Translating gives CASSQDGQGAFGYTF.

The chain links TRBV5-1 to TRBJ2-2, with 10 bases aligning to TRBD2. This CDR3 has 16 residues. Germline CDR1 SGHRS, CDR2 YFSETQ. Trimming at V came to 3 bases and at J to 6 bases, leaving 8 bases not matched to a gene. CDR3 in amino acids: CASSSLAGVRPGELFF. CDR3 bases: TGCGCCAGCAGCTCCCTAGCGGGAGTGAGGCCCGGGGAGCTGTTTTTT.

The chain uses TRBV11-2 and TRBJ2-1, with 11 bases identical to TRBD2. Looked up from germline, CDR1 is SGHAT and CDR2 is FQNNGV. This CDR3 is built from 19 residues. With 7 bases clipped from V and 0 bases from J, the junction kept 14 bases outside the gene matches. CDR3 sequence reads: CASIPRGLADSFSYNEQFF. CDR3 DNA: TGTGCCAGCATTCCAAGGGGACTAGCGGACTCATTCTCCTACAATGAGCAGTTCTTC.

CDR3 DNA: TGTGCCACTTACGGGGCAGGGGGCACTGAAGCTTTCTTT. Translation gives CATYGAGGTEAFF. This chain joins TRBV11-2 and TRBJ1-1; 7 bases align to TRBD1. Looked up from germline, CDR1 is SGHAT and CDR2 is FQNNGV. After removal of 10 bases from V and 4 bases from J, the junction contained 9 bases not matched to a gene. The CDR3 is 13 residues long. The variable domain in full, with the rest retrieved from reference TRBV11-2 and TRBJ1-1, is EAGVAQSPRYKIIEKRQSVAFWCNPISGHATLYWYQQILGQGPKLLIQFQNNGVVDDSQLPKDRFSAERLKGVDSTLKIQPAKLEDSAVYLCATYGAGGTEAFFGQGTRLTVV.

The chain joins TRBV5-1 to TRBJ2-1, with TRBD2 identical over 8 bases. The trim removed 2 bases at V and 1 base at J, leaving 2 bases unmatched. The CDR3 totals 15 residues. CDR1 is SGHRS, CDR2 YFSETQ, per germline. The CDR3 region is CASSFSGDSYNEQFF. The CDR3 DNA follows: TGCGCCAGCAGCTTTAGCGGGGATTCCTACAATGAGCAGTTCTTC.

This clone was counted only a few times. This chain links TRBV18 with TRBJ2-7; D not certain. The CDR3 length is 14 residues. V shed 2 bases and J shed 2 bases, with 10 bases lying between them. From germline, CDR1 is KGHSH and CDR2 LQKENI. The CDR3 DNA is TGTGCCAGCTCACCAAGTGCGGAGACCTACGAGCAGTACTTC. Amino acid sequence: CASSPSAETYEQYF.

Comment on this clone: Other DNA sequences in the same sample also yield this CDR3. CDR3 in DNA: TGCGCCAGCAGCTTGGAGGGGGGGGTCGGCACTGAAGCTTTCTTT. Its translation is CASSLEGGVGTEAFF. The chain is built from TRBV5-1 and TRBJ1-1; a weak D match, TRBD1 (6 bases). The CDR3 runs to 15 residues. Germline values: CDR1 SGHRS, CDR2 YFSETQ. V was clipped by 0 bases and J by 4 bases, with 13 bases between them. Supplemented by reference TRBV5-1 and TRBJ1-1, the full variable domain reads KAGVTQTPRYLIKTRGQQVTLSCSPISGHRSVSWYQQTPGQGLQFLFEYFSETQRNKGNFPGRFSGRQFSNSRSEMNVSTLELGDSALYLCASSLEGGVGTEAFFGQGTRLTVV.

The chain combines TRBV18 with TRBJ1-1, with D perhaps TRBD1 (5 bases). Germline CDR1 is KGHSH and CDR2 is LQKENI. The CDR3 is 13 amino acids. The V end was cut by 0 bases, the J end by 4 bases, with 6 bases between. CDR3 DNA sequence: TGTGCCAGCTCACCACCGGGGGGCACTGAAGCTTTCTTT. Encoded protein: CASSPPGGTEAFF.

This chain uses TRBV13 with TRBJ2-7; possibly TRBD2 for D (6 bases). The CDR3 contains 15 residues. Germline V gene data show CDR1 as PRHDT and CDR2 as FYEKMQ (reference sequence). V lost 1 base, J lost 0 bases, and 10 bases lay in between. The CDR3 loop reads CASSLAGDISYEQYF. CDR3 bases: TGTGCCAGCAGCTTAGCGGGAGATATCTCCTACGAGCAGTACTTC.

V usage is TRBV5-6 and J usage is TRBJ2-7; 8 bases fit TRBD1. The length of the CDR3 is 15 residues. V shed 8 bases and J 1 base; nucleotides not matched to a gene: 11. The V gene's germline CDR1 is SGHDT and CDR2 YYEEEE. The CDR3 coding sequence is TGTGCCAGTGACATCGGAGGGACAGGTTCCTACGAGCAGTACTTC. Translated: CASDIGGTGSYEQYF.

In this sample, this clone turned up once. The sample has other DNA sequences that encode this CDR3 too. The chain employs TRBV5-1 and TRBJ1-5; TRBD1 matches 7 bases. The germline V gene encodes CDR1 SGHRS and CDR2 YFSETQ. This CDR3 is 15 amino acids long. After removal of 3 bases from V and 2 bases from J, the junction contained 5 bases not matched to a gene. The CDR3 region has the DNA TGCGCCAGCAGCTCCCAGGGGGAACGCAATCAGCCCCAGCATTTT. This gives the protein CASSSQGERNQPQHF.

V and J are TRBV6-5 and TRBJ1-5; D may be TRBD1 (6 bases). V dropped 5 bases and J dropped 0 bases, with 11 bases sitting between them. Germline CDR1 and CDR2: MNHEY and SVGAGI. The CDR3 has 15 residues. This CDR3 reads CASSRTADSNQPQHF. CDR3 nucleotides: TGTGCCAGCAGTAGGACAGCGGATAGCAATCAGCCCCAGCATTTT.

This clone occurred a few times. The rearrangement joins TRBV6-6 to TRBJ1-2; 7 nucleotides line up with TRBD1. The length of the CDR3 is 13 residues. CDR1 MNHNY and CDR2 SVGAGI come from the germline V gene (reference sequence). The V segment lost 6 bases and the J segment 8 bases; nucleotides outside the gene matches: 9. The CDR3 bases are TGTGCCAGCAGGCGCCGGGACAGCGGAGGCTACACCTTC. This encodes CASRRRDSGGYTF.

This clone occurred once. The chain combines TRBV12-5 with TRBJ2-7; 7 bases fit TRBD2. The trim removed 6 bases at V and 2 bases at J, leaving 7 bases unmatched. The CDR3 extends over 14 amino acids. Germline V gene lookup returns CDR1 LGHNT and CDR2 FRNRAP. Here the CDR3 DNA reads TGTGCTAGTGGCGACCCCGGGACTACCTACGAGCAGTACTTC. Translating gives CASGDPGTTYEQYF.

The chain joins TRBV28 to TRBJ1-4, with 12 nucleotides matching TRBD1. V trimming: 8 bases; J trimming: 7 bases; junction bases outside the gene matches: 14. The germline V gene has CDR1 MDHEN and CDR2 SYDVKM. The CDR3 runs 17 residues. Written as DNA, the CDR3 is TGTGCCAGCCGCCCTCCGGGACAGGGGGCGAAAGGTGAAAAACTGTTTTTT. Amino acid sequence: CASRPPGQGAKGEKLFF.

The chain recombines TRBV5-1 with TRBJ1-1; the D gene is possibly TRBD1 (5 bases). The CDR3 contains 15 residues. Germline CDR1 is SGHRS and CDR2 is YFSETQ. Trimming pared 1 base from V and 1 base from J, leaving 11 bases between. The CDR3 DNA sequence: TGCGCCAGCAGCTTGATTGACAGACCGAACACTGAAGCTTTCTTT. Protein sequence: CASSLIDRPNTEAFF.

The rearrangement links TRBV14 to TRBJ2-5, with TRBD2 identical over 8 bases. Germline lookup yields CDR1 SGHDN and CDR2 FVKESK. The V and J ends lost 2 bases and 4 bases, in that order; junction bases with no gene match: 9. The CDR3 extends over 16 amino acids. This CDR3 is CASSQISGSVRETQYF. Written as DNA, the CDR3 is TGTGCCAGCAGCCAAATCAGCGGGAGTGTGAGAGAGACCCAGTACTTC.

V is TRBV25-1 and J is TRBJ2-2, with TRBD1 as a possible D gene (6 bases). V lost 7 bases and J 4 bases, leaving 16 bases between the germline ends. The CDR3 totals 15 residues. Germline lookup yields CDR1 MGHDK and CDR2 SYGVNS. For the CDR3, the DNA is TGTGCCAGCAACTCAGGGGAAGTATCCACCGGGGAGCTGTTTTTT. Translating gives CASNSGEVSTGELFF.